Below are 27 T cell receptor beta chains sequenced from a single sample in a study of shared clonotypes between healthy human individuals. Assay used: immunoSEQ multiplex PCR; TCRdb lists only in-frame clones, some missing. In the table there are approximately 2.4 million clones, more than 90% of which are singletons. Sequencing was performed on naive CD4+ T cells sorted from blood. Subset meaning: CD45RA+ positively selected. The receptor source for this set is a man between 18 and 35 years old in good health.

This chain joins TRBV7-2 and TRBJ1-4; D is possibly TRBD1 (5 bases). Trimming removed 3 bases from V and 8 bases from J, with 16 bases in between. This CDR3 has 15 residues. Germline V gene sequence: CDR1 SGHTA, CDR2 FQGNSA. The CDR3 protein is CASSFNWGVGEKLFF. CDR3 nucleotides: TGTGCCAGCAGCTTTAATTGGGGGGTCGGAGAAAAACTGTTTTTT.

The gene calls are TRBV7-9 and TRBJ1-2, with 12 nucleotides matching TRBD1. The ends lost 1 base at V and 4 bases at J; junction bases unmatched: 7. Germline assignment: CDR1 SEHNR and CDR2 FQNEAQ (reference sequence). The CDR3 has 17 amino acids. The CDR3 nucleotides are TGTGCCAGCAGCTTAGAGTCGGGACAGGGGGCAGTCTATGGCTACACCTTC. It translates to CASSLESGQGAVYGYTF.

V gene TRBV6-6 combines with J gene TRBJ1-2, with unresolved D. V gave up 2 bases and J gave up 4 bases, with 11 bases separating them. Germline assignment: CDR1 MNHNY and CDR2 SVGAGI (reference sequence). CDR3 length: 14 residues. For the CDR3, the DNA is TGTGCCAGCAGTTACCGTCCACAGTTCTATGGCTACACCTTC. It yields the protein CASSYRPQFYGYTF.

On this clone: The same CDR3 is also encoded by other DNA sequences in this sample. This chain uses TRBV5-1 with TRBJ1-2; 12 nucleotides agree with TRBD1. The CDR3 sequence is 15 residues long. Germline CDR1 reads SGHRS; CDR2 reads YFSETQ. Trimming cost V 0 bases and J 8 bases; bases outside gene matches: 5. The CDR3 nucleotides are TGCGCCAGCAGCTTGGAGGGACAGGGGGCAGGAGGCTACACCTTC. This encodes CASSLEGQGAGGYTF.

The chain couples TRBV12-5 to TRBJ2-7; 16 nucleotides line up with TRBD2. The V segment lost 0 bases and the J segment 0 bases; nucleotides outside the gene matches: 8. The CDR3 contains 20 residues. Germline V lookup: CDR1 LGHNT, CDR2 FRNRAP. CDR3 in DNA: TGTGCTAGTGGTTTGGTACCGGGACTAGCGGGAGGGCGTAGCTCCTACGAGCAGTACTTC. This translates into CASGLVPGLAGGRSSYEQYF.

The V gene is TRBV5-1, the J gene TRBJ1-4, with D uncertain. Germline V gene lookup returns CDR1 SGHRS and CDR2 YFSETQ. Trimming removed 4 bases at V and 0 bases at J, with 7 bases between. This CDR3 contains 14 residues. The CDR3, as DNA: TGCGCCAGCAGCCTGGCACCAACTAATGAAAAACTGTTTTTT. Its translation: CASSLAPTNEKLFF. Based on the CDR3 plus reference TRBV5-1 and TRBJ1-4, the full variable domain is KAGVTQTPRYLIKTRGQQVTLSCSPISGHRSVSWYQQTPGQGLQFLFEYFSETQRNKGNFPGRFSGRQFSNSRSEMNVSTLELGDSALYLCASSLAPTNEKLFFGSGTQLSVL.

For this clone: The sample contains more than one DNA sequence encoding this CDR3. The chain joins TRBV9 to TRBJ2-2; TRBD1 agrees at 7 bases. This CDR3 contains 16 residues. Losses at the gene ends were 4 bases for V and 0 bases for J; bases not matched to a gene: 6. Germline V gives CDR1 SGDLS, CDR2 YYNGEE. CDR3: CASSPRTGTNTGELFF. The CDR3 nucleotides are TGTGCCAGCAGCCCCCGGACAGGAACGAACACCGGGGAGCTGTTTTTT. The full variable domain, completed using reference TRBV9 and TRBJ2-2, is DSGVTQTPKHLITATGQRVTLRCSPRSGDLSVYWYQQSLDQGLQFLIQYYNGEERAKGNILERFSAQQFPDLHSELNLSSLELGDSALYFCASSPRTGTNTGELFFGEGSRLTVL.

This clone was found once. This sequence joins TRBV4-1 and TRBJ2-6; unclear D gene. This CDR3 is 16 amino acids long. V dropped 0 bases and J dropped 1 base, with 7 bases sitting between them. Per the germline V gene, CDR1 is MGHRA and CDR2 is YSYEKL. DNA of the CDR3: TGCGCCAGCAGCCAAGAGGTGACGTCTGGGGCCAACGTCCTGACTTTC. It is translated as CASSQEVTSGANVLTF.

This chain joins TRBV7-9 and TRBJ1-1; possibly TRBD1 for D (6 bases). CDR1 is SEHNR, CDR2 FQNEAQ, per germline (reference sequence). The V end lost 10 bases, the J end lost 5 bases, and 23 bases lay between the germline ends. This CDR3 has 15 residues. The CDR3 region is CAISPPVDSWTEAFF. The CDR3 region has the DNA TGTGCCATTTCCCCCCCTGTGGACAGTTGGACTGAAGCTTTCTTT.

This clone was detected once. The chain combines TRBV29-1 with TRBJ1-1, with a possible D match to TRBD1 (6 bases). Per germline, CDR1 SQVTM and CDR2 ANQGSEA. The CDR3 spans 11 residues. The V end was cut by 5 bases, the J end by 8 bases, with 12 bases between. CDR3 DNA sequence: TGCAGCGTTAACAGGGCCCTAGAAGCTTTCTTT. Amino acid sequence: CSVNRALEAFF.

The CDR3 is CASSGTSGELYQETQYF. Here the CDR3 DNA reads TGTGCCAGCAGTGGGACTAGCGGAGAACTGTACCAAGAGACCCAGTACTTC. The J gene is TRBJ2-5, the V gene TRBV25-1, with 10 bases fitting TRBD2. CDR1 and CDR2 (germline): MGHDK, SYGVNS. With V trimmed by 4 bases and J by 0 bases, 8 bases remained unmatched. The CDR3 totals 17 residues.

The V call is TRBV6-1, the J call TRBJ1-4, with no clear D. Germline V CDR1 and CDR2: MNHNS, SASEGT. CDR3 length equals 15 residues. Trimming stripped 2 bases from V and 7 bases from J, with 14 bases between. The CDR3 DNA reads as TGTGCCAGCAGTGAAATGGGCGGGATCGCTGAAAAACTGTTTTTT. As protein: CASSEMGGIAEKLFF.

About this clone itself: This sample also contains other DNA sequences that code for the same CDR3. The rearrangement links TRBV7-2 to TRBJ1-1; TRBD1 is a possible D gene (5 bases). V lost 1 base and J lost 1, with 7 bases in between. The CDR3 is 14 residues long. Per the germline V gene, CDR1 is SGHTA and CDR2 is FQGNSA. The DNA of the CDR3 is TGTGCCAGCAGCTTAGGGGGCAGGAACACTGAAGCTTTCTTT. Translating gives CASSLGGRNTEAFF.

V usage is TRBV5-1 and J usage is TRBJ2-6; 12 bases line up with TRBD1. Trimming cost V 4 bases and J 0 bases; bases outside gene matches: 8. The CDR3 has 19 amino acids. The germline gives CDR1 SGHRS, CDR2 YFSETQ. The CDR3 DNA sequence: TGCGCCAGCAGCGAAGGGACAGGGGGCCCCTACTCTGGGGCCAACGTCCTGACTTTC. Protein sequence: CASSEGTGGPYSGANVLTF.

Worth noting for this clone: Additional DNA sequences in this sample encode the identical CDR3. This chain uses TRBV25-1 with TRBJ1-4; D is ambiguous. This CDR3 contains 12 residues. Germline V gives CDR1 MGHDK, CDR2 SYGVNS. Deletions cut 7 bases from V and 8 bases from J, with 11 bases between. Here the CDR3 reads CASTPGGEKLFF. Here the CDR3 DNA reads TGTGCCAGCACACCGGGTGGGGAAAAACTGTTTTTT.

The CDR3 DNA reads as TGCGCCAGCAGCCAAGAAAACTGGCTAGGGGGAGAGACCCAGTACTTC. It yields the protein CASSQENWLGGETQYF. The chain has TRBV4-1 and TRBJ2-5; tentatively, D is TRBD1 (6 bases). Germline V gives CDR1 MGHRA, CDR2 YSYEKL. The CDR3 runs to 16 residues. V was shortened by 0 bases and J by 4 bases, with 15 bases between the two germline ends.

About this clone: The same CDR3 also results from other DNA sequences found in this sample. V usage is TRBV4-2 and J usage is TRBJ2-3, with 9 bases aligning to TRBD2. This CDR3 is built from 16 residues. The germline V gene encodes CDR1 LGHNA and CDR2 YNFKEQ. V dropped 4 bases and J dropped 1; count of bases not matched to a gene: 6. The CDR3: CASSPLLAGGTDTQYF. In DNA form, the CDR3 reads TGTGCCAGCAGCCCCCTTTTAGCGGGGGGCACAGATACGCAGTATTTT.

This CDR3 is CASTPRGGTYEQYF. The CDR3 coding sequence is TGTGCCAGCACTCCCCGGGGGGGGACCTACGAGCAGTACTTC. J is TRBJ2-7 and V is TRBV6-5; 8 bases line up with TRBD2. Germline lookup yields CDR1 MNHEY and CDR2 SVGAGI. The CDR3 loop spans 14 amino acids. After removal of 7 bases from V and 2 bases from J, the junction contained 7 bases not matched to a gene.

The genes are TRBV6-6 and TRBJ1-2; no clear D gene. The CDR3 length is 16 residues. In germline, CDR1 is MNHNY, CDR2 SVGAGI (reference sequence). The germline V and J ends were trimmed by 2 bases and 5 bases, with 18 bases remaining between them. The CDR3 nucleotides are TGTGCCAGCAGTTACGATGGCGGCGGGCAATTTTATGGCTACACCTTC. It codes for CASSYDGGGQFYGYTF.

This clone showed up just once. The rearrangement uses TRBV5-1 and TRBJ1-6, with a weak D call TRBD1 (5 bases). There are 15 residues in the CDR3. Between the trimmed V and J ends, which lost 4 bases and 4 bases, there was a span of 12 bases. From germline, CDR1 is SGHRS and CDR2 YFSETQ. The CDR3 sequence: CASSQGFSYNSPLHF. The CDR3 bases are TGCGCCAGCAGCCAGGGTTTCTCATATAATTCACCCCTCCACTTT.

The chain combines TRBV2 with TRBJ1-3; TRBD1 agrees at 7 bases. Germline CDR1 and CDR2: SNHLY and FYNNEI. The CDR3 covers 16 residues. V lost 7 bases, J lost 4 bases, and 13 bases stayed unmatched. CDR3 amino acids: CASTLTGDALGNTIYF. The CDR3 bases are TGTGCCAGCACCCTCACAGGGGACGCTCTCGGAAACACCATATATTTT.

V and J are TRBV5-1 and TRBJ2-5; 9 positions agree with TRBD2. Near its end, the DNA agrees better with TRBJ2-7, so the J call may be wrong. The CDR3 loop spans 13 amino acids. Germline CDR1 and CDR2: SGHRS and YFSETQ. The CDR3 here is CASSSGSGYEQYF. For the CDR3, the DNA is TGCGCCAGCAGTAGCGGGAGTGGGTACGAGCAGTACTTC.

Written as DNA, the CDR3 is TGTGCCAGCAGCGACCCAAACCGCCGCGGGGTAGACTATGGCTACACCTTC. Amino acids: CASSDPNRRGVDYGYTF. V usage is TRBV9 and J usage is TRBJ1-2; D remains unclear. The length of the CDR3 is 17 residues. Germline CDR1 reads SGDLS; CDR2 reads YYNGEE. Deletions cut 3 bases from V and 3 bases from J, with 21 bases between. Supplemented by reference TRBV9 and TRBJ1-2, the full variable domain reads DSGVTQTPKHLITATGQRVTLRCSPRSGDLSVYWYQQSLDQGLQFLIQYYNGEERAKGNILERFSAQQFPDLHSELNLSSLELGDSALYFCASSDPNRRGVDYGYTFGSGTRLTVV.

The V gene is TRBV28, the J gene TRBJ1-1; D is perhaps TRBD1 (5 bases). Germline values: CDR1 MDHEN, CDR2 SYDVKM. CDR3 length: 14 residues. The V end was cut by 5 bases, the J end by 5 bases, with 15 bases between. The CDR3 region has the DNA TGTGCCAGCAGTCCCCGCAGGGAGGGGACTGAAGCTTTCTTT. Its translation is CASSPRREGTEAFF.

On this clone: Other nucleotide sequences from this sample produce the same CDR3. This chain links TRBV5-1 with TRBJ2-5, with D possibly TRBD1 on 6 matching bases. This CDR3 contains 14 residues. The V gene's germline CDR1 is SGHRS and CDR2 YFSETQ. The V and J ends lost 4 bases and 2 bases respectively, with 12 bases between them. CDR3 DNA sequence: TGCGCCAGCAGCCCAGGACAGCCGCAAGAGACCCAGTACTTC. Its protein is CASSPGQPQETQYF.

This clone was detected once. This chain connects TRBV30 to TRBJ1-2; a possible D gene is TRBD1 (5 bases). This CDR3 has 13 residues. The V and J ends lost 2 bases and 3 bases respectively, with 10 bases between them. The V gene's germline CDR1 is GTSNPN and CDR2 SVGIG (reference sequence). The CDR3 nucleotides are TGTGCCTGGAGTTCGGGACGGGACTATGGCTACACCTTC. It is translated as CAWSSGRDYGYTF.

This chain links TRBV5-1 with TRBJ2-7; TRBD2 might be the D (5 bases). CDR3 size: 15 residues. Trimming removed 0 bases at V and 6 bases at J, with 16 bases between. The germline CDR1 and CDR2 sequences are SGHRS and YFSETQ. The CDR3: CASSLAGISLGEQYF. The CDR3 nucleotides read TGCGCCAGCAGCTTGGCGGGGATATCCCTCGGCGAGCAGTACTTC.